Below, one T cell receptor (beta chain) is given with its context. Its antigen is as yet unknown. The sample originates from a study of cytomegalovirus exposure and HLA in healthy donors. TCRdb's table, derived via immunoSEQ multiplex PCR, lists solely in-frame clones and lacks some. The data show about 350,000 clones, approximately 90% seen once. Study-level findings and limits: TCR clusters originating in the first cohort tended to co-occur in the roughly 130 validation repertoires, according to a later analysis. The authors listed 150 to 200 TCR beta chains as cytomegalovirus-associated.

CDR3 length: 14 amino acids. Germline CDR1 and CDR2: SGHVS and FNYEAQ. Trimming pared 5 bases from V and 2 bases from J, leaving 13 bases between. This receptor was taken from a woman in her twenties or thirties in good health and CMV-seropositive. This sequence joins TRBV7-6 and TRBJ2-7; the D gene could be TRBD1 or TRBD2 (5 bases each). What was sequenced was PBMCs. This chain's CDR3 is CASSHGDGPYEQYF. The CDR3 DNA is TGTGCCAGCAGCCACGGGGACGGTCCCTACGAGCAGTACTTC. The entire variable domain, with the rest obtained from reference TRBV7-6 and TRBJ2-7, is as follows: GAGVSQSPRYKVTKRGQDVALRCDPISGHVSLYWYRQALGQGPEFLTYFNYEAQQDKSGLPNDRFSAERPEGSISTLTIQRTEQRDSAMYRCASSHGDGPYEQYFGPGTRLTVT.